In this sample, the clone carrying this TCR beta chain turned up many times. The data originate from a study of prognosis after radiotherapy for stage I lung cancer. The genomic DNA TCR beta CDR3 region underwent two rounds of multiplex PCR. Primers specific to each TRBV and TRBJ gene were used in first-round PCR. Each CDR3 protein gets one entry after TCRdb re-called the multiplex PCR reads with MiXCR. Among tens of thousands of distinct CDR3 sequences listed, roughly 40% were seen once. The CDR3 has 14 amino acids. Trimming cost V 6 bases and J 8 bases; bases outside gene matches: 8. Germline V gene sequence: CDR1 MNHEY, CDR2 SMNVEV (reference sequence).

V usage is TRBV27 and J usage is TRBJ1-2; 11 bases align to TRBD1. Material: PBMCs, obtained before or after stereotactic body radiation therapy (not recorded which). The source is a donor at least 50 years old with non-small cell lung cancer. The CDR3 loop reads CASRRTGGAGGYTF. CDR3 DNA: TGTGCCAGCAGAAGGACAGGGGGCGCGGGCGGCTACACCTTC.